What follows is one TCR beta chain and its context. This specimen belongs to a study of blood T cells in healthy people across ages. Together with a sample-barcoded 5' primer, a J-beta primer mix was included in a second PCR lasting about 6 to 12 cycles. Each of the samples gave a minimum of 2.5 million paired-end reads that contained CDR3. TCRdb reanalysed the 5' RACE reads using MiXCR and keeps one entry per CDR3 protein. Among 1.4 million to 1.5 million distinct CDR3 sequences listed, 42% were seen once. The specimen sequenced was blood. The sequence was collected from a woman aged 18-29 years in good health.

The CDR3 spells CSAPTGEDTLRTDTQYF. In DNA form, the CDR3 reads TGCAGTGCGCCGACAGGGGAGGATACCTTGCGGACAGATACGCAGTATTTT. V gene TRBV20-1 combines with J gene TRBJ2-3; 8 bases are shared with TRBD1. V dropped 6 bases and J dropped 3; count of bases not matched to a gene: 17. The CDR3 contains 17 residues. CDR1 and CDR2 from the germline V gene are DFQATT and SNEGSKA (reference sequence).